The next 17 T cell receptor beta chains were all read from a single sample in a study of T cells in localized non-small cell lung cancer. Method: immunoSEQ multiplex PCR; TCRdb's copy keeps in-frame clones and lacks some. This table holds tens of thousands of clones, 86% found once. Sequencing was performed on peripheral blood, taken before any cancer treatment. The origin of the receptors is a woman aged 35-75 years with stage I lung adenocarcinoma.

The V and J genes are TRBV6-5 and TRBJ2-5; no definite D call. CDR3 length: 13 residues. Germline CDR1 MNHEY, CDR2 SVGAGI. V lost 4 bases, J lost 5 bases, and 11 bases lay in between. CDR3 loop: CASSLGLSETQYF. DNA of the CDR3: TGTGCCAGCAGTTTGGGCCTTTCGGAGACCCAGTACTTC.

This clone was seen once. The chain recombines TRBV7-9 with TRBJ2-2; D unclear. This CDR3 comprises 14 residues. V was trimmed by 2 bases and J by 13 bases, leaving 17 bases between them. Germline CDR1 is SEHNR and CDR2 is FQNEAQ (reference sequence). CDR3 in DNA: TGTGCCAGCAGCTTACAGGCGACCCTCACGGGGCTGTTTTTT. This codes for CASSLQATLTGLFF.

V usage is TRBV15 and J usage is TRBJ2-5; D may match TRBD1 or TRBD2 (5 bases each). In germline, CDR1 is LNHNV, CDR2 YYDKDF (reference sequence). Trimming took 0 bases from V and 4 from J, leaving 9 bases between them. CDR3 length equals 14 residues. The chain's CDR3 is CATSRERGGETQYF. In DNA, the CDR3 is TGTGCCACCAGCAGAGAGAGGGGCGGAGAGACCCAGTACTTC. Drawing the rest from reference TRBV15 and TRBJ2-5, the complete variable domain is DAMVIQNPRYQVTQFGKPVTLSCSQTLNHNVMYWYQQKSSQAPKLLFHYYDKDFNNEADTPDNFQSRRPNTSFCFLDIRSPGLGDTAMYLCATSRERGGETQYFGPGTRLLVL.

The DNA of the CDR3 is TGTGCCAGCAGCTTAGAGGGTTATAATTCACCCCTCCACTTT. Its protein is CASSLEGYNSPLHF. The V and J genes are TRBV7-2 and TRBJ1-6, with D unresolved. V was shortened by 1 base and J by 4 bases, with 5 bases between the two germline ends. The CDR3 covers 14 residues. Germline V gene data show CDR1 as SGHTA and CDR2 as FQGNSA.

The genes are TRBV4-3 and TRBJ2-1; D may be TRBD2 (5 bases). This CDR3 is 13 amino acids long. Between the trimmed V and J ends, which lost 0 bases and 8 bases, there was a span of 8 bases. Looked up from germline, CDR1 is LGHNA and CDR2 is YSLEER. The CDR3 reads CASSQDYGDEQFF. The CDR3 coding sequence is TGCGCCAGCAGCCAAGATTACGGGGATGAGCAGTTCTTC.

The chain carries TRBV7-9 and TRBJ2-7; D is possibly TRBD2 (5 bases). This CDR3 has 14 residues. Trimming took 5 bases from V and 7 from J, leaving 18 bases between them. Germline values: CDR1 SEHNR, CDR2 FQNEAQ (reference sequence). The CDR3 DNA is TGTGCCAGCAGCCCCCGGACTGTTACGAGGGAGCAGTACTTC. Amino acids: CASSPRTVTREQYF.

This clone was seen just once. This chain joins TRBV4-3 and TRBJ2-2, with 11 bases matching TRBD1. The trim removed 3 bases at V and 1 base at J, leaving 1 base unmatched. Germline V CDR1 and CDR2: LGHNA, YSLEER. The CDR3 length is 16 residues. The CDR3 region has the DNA TGCGCCAGCAGCCAGGACAGGGGGCGGAACACCGGGGAGCTGTTTTTT. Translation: CASSQDRGRNTGELFF.

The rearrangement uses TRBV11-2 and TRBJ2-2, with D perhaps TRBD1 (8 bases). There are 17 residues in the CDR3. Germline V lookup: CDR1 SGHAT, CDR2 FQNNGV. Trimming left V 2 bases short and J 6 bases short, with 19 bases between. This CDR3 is CASSLSMRQGRAGELFF. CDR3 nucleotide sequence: TGTGCCAGCAGCTTATCGATGAGACAGGGGAGGGCCGGGGAGCTGTTTTTT.

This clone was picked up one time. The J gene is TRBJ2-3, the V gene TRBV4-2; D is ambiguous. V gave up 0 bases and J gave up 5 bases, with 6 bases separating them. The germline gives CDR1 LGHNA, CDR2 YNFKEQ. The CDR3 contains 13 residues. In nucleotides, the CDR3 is TGTGCCAGCAGCCAAGAGAGTTTAGATACGCAGTATTTT. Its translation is CASSQESLDTQYF.

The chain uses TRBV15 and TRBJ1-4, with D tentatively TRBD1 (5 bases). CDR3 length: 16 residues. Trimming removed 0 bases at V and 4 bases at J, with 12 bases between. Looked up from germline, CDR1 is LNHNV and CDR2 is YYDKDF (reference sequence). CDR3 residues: CATSRDWGGGNEKLFF. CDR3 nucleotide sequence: TGTGCCACCAGCAGAGATTGGGGGGGTGGTAATGAAAAACTGTTTTTT.

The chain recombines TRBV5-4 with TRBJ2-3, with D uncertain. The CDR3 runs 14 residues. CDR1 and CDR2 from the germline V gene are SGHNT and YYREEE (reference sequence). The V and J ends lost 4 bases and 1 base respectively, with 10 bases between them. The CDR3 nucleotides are TGTGCCAGCAGCGCGGACCAAGGCACAGATACGCAGTATTTT. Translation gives CASSADQGTDTQYF. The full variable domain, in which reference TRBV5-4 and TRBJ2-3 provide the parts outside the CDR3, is ETGVTQSPTHLIKTRGQQVTLRCSSQSGHNTVSWYQQALGQGPQFIFQYYREEENGRGNFPPRFSGLQFPNYSSELNVNALELDDSALYLCASSADQGTDTQYFGPGTRLTVL.

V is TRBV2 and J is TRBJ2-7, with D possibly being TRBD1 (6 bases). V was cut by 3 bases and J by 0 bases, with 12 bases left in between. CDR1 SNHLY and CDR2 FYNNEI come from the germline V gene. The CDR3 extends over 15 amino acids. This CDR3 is CASSDLDSISYEQYF. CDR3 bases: TGTGCCAGCAGTGATCTGGACAGCATCTCCTACGAGCAGTACTTC.

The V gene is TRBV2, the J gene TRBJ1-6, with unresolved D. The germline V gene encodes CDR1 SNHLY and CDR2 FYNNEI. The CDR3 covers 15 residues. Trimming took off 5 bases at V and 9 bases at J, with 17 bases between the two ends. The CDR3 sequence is CASSSEALKGSPLHF. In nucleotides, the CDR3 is TGTGCCAGCAGTTCGGAAGCATTAAAAGGTTCACCCCTCCACTTT.

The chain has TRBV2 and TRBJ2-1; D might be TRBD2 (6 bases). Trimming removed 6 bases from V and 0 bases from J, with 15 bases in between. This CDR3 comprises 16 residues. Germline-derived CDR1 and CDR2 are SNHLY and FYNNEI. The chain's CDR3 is CASRGGTPISYNEQFF. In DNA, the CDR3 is TGTGCCAGCAGAGGAGGGACGCCCATCTCCTACAATGAGCAGTTCTTC. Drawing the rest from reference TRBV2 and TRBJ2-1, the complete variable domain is EPEVTQTPSHQVTQMGQEVILRCVPISNHLYFYWYRQILGQKVEFLVSFYNNEISEKSEIFDDQFSVERPDGSNFTLKIRSTKLEDSAMYFCASRGGTPISYNEQFFGPGTRLTVL.

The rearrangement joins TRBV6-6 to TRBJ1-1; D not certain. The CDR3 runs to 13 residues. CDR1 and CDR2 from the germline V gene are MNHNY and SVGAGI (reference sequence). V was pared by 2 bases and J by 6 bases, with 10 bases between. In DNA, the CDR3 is TGTGCCAGCAGTTACCTACCGGGCGCTGAAGCTTTCTTT. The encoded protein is CASSYLPGAEAFF.

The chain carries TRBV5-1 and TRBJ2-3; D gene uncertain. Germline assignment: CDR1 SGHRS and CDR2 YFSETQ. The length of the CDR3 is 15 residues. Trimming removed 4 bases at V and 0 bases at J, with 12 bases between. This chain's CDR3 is CASSIPLGSTDTQYF. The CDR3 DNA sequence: TGCGCCAGCAGCATCCCGTTAGGGAGCACAGATACGCAGTATTTT.

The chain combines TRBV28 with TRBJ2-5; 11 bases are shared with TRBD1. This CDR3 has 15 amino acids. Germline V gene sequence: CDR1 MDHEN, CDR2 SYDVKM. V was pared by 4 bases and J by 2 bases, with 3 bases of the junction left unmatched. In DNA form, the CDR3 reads TGTGCCAGCAGTTCCGGGACAGGGGGTCAAGAGACCCAGTACTTC. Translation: CASSSGTGGQETQYF.